This T cell receptor (beta chain) was documented in a study of patients and donors after allogeneic stem cell transplantation. MiXCR, applied by TCRdb to the RT-PCR reads, yields one record per CDR3 protein. Altogether roughly 230,000 distinct CDR3 sequences are present, roughly 15% being singletons, with the ten largest covering approximately 10%. This clonotype was seen repeatedly, ten times or more. This CDR3 contains 13 residues. V was cut by 5 bases and J by 7 bases, with 14 bases left in between. The chain joins TRBV12-3 or TRBV12-4 to TRBJ1-1; tentative D call: TRBD1 (6 bases). The receptor was derived from a human donor who was either an allogeneic HSCT recipient or a stem cell or donor lymphocyte infusion donor (not recorded which). It is not recorded whose cells these are; they may come from a transplant donor. The sample comprised blood, either unsorted or a sorted T cell fraction (not recorded which). The CDR3 loop is CASSLRQALEAFF. The CDR3 DNA is TGTGCCAGCAGTCTGCGACAGGCTCTTGAAGCTTTCTTT.